This passage covers 9 T cell receptor beta chains from one sample sequenced in a study of T cell responses to AZD1222 COVID-19 vaccine. Repertoires were generated with immunoSEQ multiplex PCR, while TCRdb's copy carries only in-frame clones and drops some. The sample records 250,000 to 300,000 clones, approximately 94% being singletons. The specimen comprised peripheral blood, sampled 28 days after the second AZD1222 dose. All receptors come from an adult who received the AZD1222 COVID-19 vaccine.

The CDR3 spells CASSLAARGTEAFF. Written as DNA, the CDR3 is TGCGCCAGCAGCTTGGCAGCTAGAGGCACTGAAGCTTTCTTT. The chain is built from TRBV5-1 and TRBJ1-1; D gene uncertain. The V end lost 0 bases, the J end lost 4 bases, and 10 bases lay between the germline ends. CDR1 and CDR2 (germline): SGHRS, YFSETQ. This CDR3 is built from 14 residues.

Concerning this clone itself: One end of the junction fails to match germline, which may point to a read error. The CDR3 is CASSLGQMGVTAAFF. The CDR3 DNA sequence: TGCGCCAGCAGCTTGGGGCAAATGGGGGTCACTGCAGCTTTCTTT. This chain uses TRBV5-1 with TRBJ1-1; D perhaps matches TRBD1 (5 bases). Germline CDR1 is SGHRS and CDR2 is YFSETQ. CDR3 size: 15 residues.

The chain has TRBV2 and TRBJ2-1, with D possibly matching TRBD1 (6 bases). In germline, CDR1 is SNHLY, CDR2 FYNNEI. This CDR3 region has 13 residues. The V end lost 3 bases, the J end lost 5 bases, and 8 bases lay between the germline ends. CDR3 protein: CASSDQGHNEQFF. CDR3 DNA sequence: TGTGCCAGCAGTGACCAGGGGCACAATGAGCAGTTCTTC. The whole variable domain, remainder taken from reference TRBV2 and TRBJ2-1, is EPEVTQTPSHQVTQMGQEVILRCVPISNHLYFYWYRQILGQKVEFLVSFYNNEISEKSEIFDDQFSVERPDGSNFTLKIRSTKLEDSAMYFCASSDQGHNEQFFGPGTRLTVL.

The chain recombines TRBV7-6 with TRBJ2-3; 9 nucleotides align to TRBD2. This CDR3 has 15 residues. Germline V gene data show CDR1 as SGHVS and CDR2 as FNYEAQ. Unmatched junction bases numbered 2, after V lost 1 base and J lost 3 bases. The CDR3 sequence: CASSLGGRATDTQYF. In nucleotides, the CDR3 is TGTGCCAGCAGCTTAGGCGGGAGGGCGACAGATACGCAGTATTTT.

This sequence joins TRBV7-8 and TRBJ1-6; D might be TRBD1 (5 bases). Germline CDR1 reads SGHVS; CDR2 reads FQNEAQ. V lost 4 bases and J lost 7, with 17 bases in between. This CDR3 comprises 16 residues. CDR3 protein: CASSSPGGGWNSPLHF. The CDR3 coding sequence is TGTGCCAGCAGCTCCCCCGGGGGGGGGTGGAATTCACCCCTCCACTTT.

The J gene is TRBJ1-5, the V gene TRBV19, with D perhaps TRBD1 (6 bases). The germline gives CDR1 LNHDA, CDR2 SQIVND (reference sequence). Trimming left V 5 bases short and J 4 bases short, with 12 bases between. The CDR3 extends over 14 amino acids. The CDR3 loop is CASSHRVGNQPQHF. The CDR3 coding sequence is TGTGCCAGTAGTCACAGGGTCGGGAATCAGCCCCAGCATTTT. Full variable domain (missing parts from reference TRBV19 and TRBJ1-5): DGGITQSPKYLFRKEGQNVTLSCEQNLNHDAMYWYRQDPGQGLRLIYYSQIVNDFQKGDIAEGYSVSREKKESFPLTVTSAQKNPTAFYLCASSHRVGNQPQHFGDGTRLSIL.

The V and J genes are TRBV27 and TRBJ2-7, with 7 bases identical to TRBD1. Germline CDR1 MNHEY, CDR2 SMNVEV (reference sequence). Trimming at V came to 2 bases and at J to 5 bases, leaving 9 bases not matched to a gene. This CDR3 is 15 amino acids long. The CDR3 sequence is CASSLGYGRGNEQYF. CDR3 DNA: TGTGCCAGCAGTTTAGGGTACGGCAGGGGGAACGAGCAGTACTTC.

The CDR3 nucleotides are TGTGCCAGCACACAGGGAGGGGGCTACACCTTC. Translated, it gives CASTQGGGYTF. V and J are TRBV28 and TRBJ1-2; D possibly corresponds to TRBD1 (6 bases). The V end was cut by 7 bases, the J end by 8 bases, with 11 bases between. The CDR3 length is 11 residues. Germline CDR1 and CDR2: MDHEN and SYDVKM.

The rearrangement links TRBV5-4 to TRBJ2-2, with 10 bases lining up with TRBD1. Trimming cost V 4 bases and J 4 bases; bases outside gene matches: 7. Germline V gene lookup returns CDR1 SGHNT and CDR2 YYREEE (reference sequence). There are 16 residues in the CDR3. The CDR3 nucleotides are TGTGCCAGCAGCCTCAGGACAGGGGGATCCACCGGGGAGCTGTTTTTT. Its translation is CASSLRTGGSTGELFF.